Presented here are 20 T cell receptor beta chains from one specimen sequenced in a study of blood T cell repertoires in COVID-19. TCRdb keeps only in-frame clones here, not all; method: immunoSEQ multiplex PCR. The data hold 75,000 to 95,000 clones, with 87% observed a single time. The sequencing input was peripheral blood. The source of these receptors is a human donor in a cohort sampled during active COVID-19.

The count of this clone is one. A read error may account for a junction end that differs from germline. The chain uses TRBV6-2 or TRBV6-3 and TRBJ2-1, with a weak D call TRBD1 (6 bases). In germline, CDR1 is MNHEY, CDR2 SVGEGT. The CDR3 is 14 residues long. The DNA of the CDR3 is TGTGCCAGCACTTACGAGGGGGTTCGCAATGAGCAGTTCTTC. It codes for CASTYEGVRNEQFF.

The CDR3 DNA follows: TGTGCCAGCTCACCACCGAATCGACTAGCGGAGAGGGGCGGCACAGATACGCAGTATTTT. Translation: CASSPPNRLAERGGTDTQYF. The rearrangement joins TRBV18 to TRBJ2-3; 9 bases are shared with TRBD2. Germline V CDR1 and CDR2: KGHSH, LQKENI. The CDR3 runs to 20 residues. The J segment lost 1 base and the V segment lost 0 bases, leaving 14 bases of the junction unmatched.

This chain connects TRBV7-8 to TRBJ1-6; TRBD1 matches 8 bases. Germline V gene data show CDR1 as SGHVS and CDR2 as FQNEAQ. This CDR3 comprises 16 residues. V lost 2 bases to trimming and J lost 14 bases; unmatched junction nucleotides: 14. The CDR3, as DNA: TGTGCCAGCAGCTTACCGGGACAGGCCCTATTAAAGACCCTCCACTTT. This sequence encodes CASSLPGQALLKTLHF.

J is TRBJ1-1 and V is TRBV6-5; 8 bases are shared with TRBD1. This CDR3 spans 13 amino acids. Germline V gene data show CDR1 as MNHEY and CDR2 as SVGAGI. Unmatched junction bases numbered 4, after V lost 3 bases and J lost 7 bases. The CDR3 sequence: CASSYSTGVEAFF. CDR3 coding DNA: TGTGCCAGCAGTTATTCGACAGGGGTTGAAGCTTTCTTT.

V gene TRBV19 combines with J gene TRBJ1-1, with a weak D call TRBD1 (6 bases). Between the trimmed V and J ends, which lost 7 bases and 4 bases, there was a span of 19 bases. Germline CDR1 and CDR2: LNHDA and SQIVND (reference sequence). The CDR3 spans 15 residues. The CDR3 DNA follows: TGTGCCAGTACCCCACGGGGGGCGGTGAGCACTGAAGCTTTCTTT. This sequence encodes CASTPRGAVSTEAFF.

V is TRBV27 and J is TRBJ2-1; 7 nucleotides line up with TRBD2. CDR1 and CDR2 from the germline V gene are MNHEY and SMNVEV (reference sequence). The length of the CDR3 is 15 residues. V lost 4 bases and J lost 1; bases outside the gene matches: 4. As DNA, the CDR3 is TGTGCCAGCAGTTATGGACTAGTTTCCTACAATGAGCAGTTCTTC. This translates into CASSYGLVSYNEQFF.

V and J are TRBV5-6 and TRBJ1-2, with 7 bases aligning to TRBD1. The J segment lost 4 bases and the V segment lost 1 base, leaving 10 bases of the junction unmatched. The V gene's germline CDR1 is SGHDT and CDR2 YYEEEE. This CDR3 comprises 16 residues. The CDR3 sequence: CASSLFGQEDFYGYTF. The CDR3, as DNA: TGTGCCAGCAGCTTGTTCGGACAGGAAGACTTCTATGGCTACACCTTC.

The chain has TRBV11-3 and TRBJ2-3, with D perhaps TRBD2 (6 bases). Trimming took 4 bases from V and 1 from J, leaving 15 bases between them. The CDR3 is made up of 16 amino acids. The germline CDR1 and CDR2 sequences are SGHNT and YENEEA. CDR3 amino acids: CASSSGTRLRTDTQYF. CDR3 DNA: TGTGCCAGCAGCTCCGGGACTCGACTGCGCACAGATACGCAGTATTTT.

This sequence joins TRBV2 and TRBJ2-7; a possible D gene is TRBD1 (5 bases). Germline lookup yields CDR1 SNHLY and CDR2 FYNNEI. Trimming removed 10 bases from V and 3 bases from J, with 10 bases in between. The CDR3 sequence is 11 residues long. The CDR3 sequence is CATTAFYEQYF. The CDR3 DNA reads TGTGCCACGACAGCGTTCTACGAGCAGTACTTC.

The chain couples TRBV11-2 to TRBJ2-3, with 8 bases identical to TRBD1. The V segment lost 5 bases and the J segment 0 bases; nucleotides outside the gene matches: 4. Germline values: CDR1 SGHAT, CDR2 FQNNGV. This CDR3 region has 15 residues. The CDR3 protein is CASSPWTGSTDTQYF. CDR3 in DNA: TGTGCCAGCAGCCCCTGGACAGGGAGCACAGATACGCAGTATTTT.

The gene calls are TRBV3-1 (or the pseudogene TRBV3-2) and TRBJ2-7; TRBD2 agrees at 11 bases. J gave up 9 bases and V 5 bases, and 6 bases lay outside the gene matches. This CDR3 region has 13 residues. Germline loops: CDR1 LGHDT, CDR2 YNNKEL (reference sequence). The CDR3 DNA sequence: TGTGCCAGCAGCTCTAGCGGGAGGATTTGGCAGTACTTC. This encodes CASSSSGRIWQYF.

This rearrangement joins TRBV4-1 to TRBJ2-4, with TRBD1 matching 7 bases. Trimming took 1 base from V and 4 from J; bases not matched to a gene: 4. Per the germline V gene, CDR1 is MGHRA and CDR2 is YSYEKL. The CDR3 sequence is 15 residues long. The CDR3 sequence is CASSQAETGKNIQYF. The CDR3 bases are TGCGCCAGCAGCCAAGCAGAGACAGGGAAAAACATTCAGTACTTC.

The chain joins TRBV2 to TRBJ1-5; D is perhaps TRBD1 (5 bases). There are 15 residues in the CDR3. CDR1 is SNHLY, CDR2 FYNNEI, per germline. Trimming shortened V by 4 bases and J by 3 bases, and 13 bases separated the two germline ends. In DNA form, the CDR3 reads TGTGCCAGCAGTGCGCGGCAGGGAAACAATCAGCCCCAGCATTTT. It yields the protein CASSARQGNNQPQHF. The full variable domain, completed using reference TRBV2 and TRBJ1-5, is EPEVTQTPSHQVTQMGQEVILRCVPISNHLYFYWYRQILGQKVEFLVSFYNNEISEKSEIFDDQFSVERPDGSNFTLKIRSTKLEDSAMYFCASSARQGNNQPQHFGDGTRLSIL.

This clone was observed a handful of times. The genes are TRBV11-2 and TRBJ2-3; TRBD2 agrees at 16 bases. This CDR3 spans 17 amino acids. Germline V gene lookup returns CDR1 SGHAT and CDR2 FQNNGV. After removal of 4 bases from V and 4 bases from J, the junction contained 5 bases not matched to a gene. CDR3 in amino acids: CASSSGTSGRVADTQYF. The CDR3 nucleotides are TGTGCCAGCAGCTCCGGGACTAGCGGGAGGGTGGCAGATACGCAGTATTTT.

The chain recombines TRBV18 with TRBJ1-4; D may be TRBD1 (6 bases). The CDR3 totals 15 residues. The V and J ends lost 4 bases and 0 bases respectively, with 9 bases between them. Germline CDR1 reads KGHSH; CDR2 reads LQKENI. Here the CDR3 reads CASSLAGATNEKLFF. The CDR3 DNA is TGTGCCAGCTCACTGGCAGGGGCAACTAATGAAAAACTGTTTTTT.

This chain uses TRBV5-6 with TRBJ2-4; tentative D call: TRBD2 (6 bases). The germline CDR1 and CDR2 sequences are SGHDT and YYEEEE. Trimming pared 3 bases from V and 4 bases from J, leaving 20 bases between. This CDR3 region has 17 residues. The CDR3 nucleotides are TGTGCCAGCAGCTCAACGGTCGTGGGTGGAGGGAAAAACATTCAGTACTTC. This codes for CASSSTVVGGGKNIQYF.

CDR3 loop: CSVEPRYNEQFF. The CDR3 DNA reads TGCAGCGTTGAACCGCGGTACAATGAGCAGTTCTTC. The V and J genes are TRBV29-1 and TRBJ2-1; D unclear. The CDR3 loop spans 12 amino acids. Germline V CDR1 and CDR2: SQVTM, ANQGSEA. The germline V and J ends were trimmed by 2 bases and 4 bases, with 6 bases remaining between them.

CDR3 loop: CAIPGGFGQPQHF. The DNA of the CDR3 is TGTGCCATCCCAGGGGGTTTTGGACAGCCCCAGCATTTT. The V call is TRBV28, the J call TRBJ1-5, with 7 bases that match TRBD1. The junction had 10 bases not matched to a gene; V was cut back by 10 bases and J by 7 bases. Germline V CDR1 and CDR2: MDHEN, SYDVKM. This CDR3 comprises 13 residues.

A single count supports this clone. This chain links TRBV10-2 with TRBJ2-3; D perhaps matches TRBD1 (5 bases). The CDR3 has 14 residues. Germline loops: CDR1 WSHSY, CDR2 SAAADI. V was cut by 6 bases and J by 1 base, with 11 bases left in between. DNA of the CDR3: TGCGCCAGCAGAAGGGGCCAGGGCACAGATACGCAGTATTTT. Translation: CASRRGQGTDTQYF.

A few counts support this clone. The sample contains more than one DNA sequence encoding this CDR3. This chain links TRBV28 with TRBJ1-2; TRBD1 might be the D (5 bases). The ends were cut back, 2 bases at V and 3 bases at J, with 10 bases in the middle. In germline, CDR1 is MDHEN, CDR2 SYDVKM. The CDR3 sequence is 14 residues long. The CDR3 DNA reads TGTGCCAGCAGTTTAAGGCAGGGTTACTATGGCTACACCTTC. Protein sequence: CASSLRQGYYGYTF.